This T cell receptor (beta chain) was observed in a study of cytomegalovirus exposure and HLA in healthy donors. General study results and limits: Researchers reported in a later analysis that a missense DCLRE1C variant was tied to TCR beta V- and J-gene trimming.

Healthy bone marrow donors made up the donor group. Though probably carrying unrecorded immune exposures, donors were nominally healthy at sampling. Amplification used 60 Vbeta primers and 13 Jbeta primers. TCRdb keeps only in-frame clones here, not all; method: immunoSEQ multiplex PCR. The data show approximately 100,000 clones, about 80% seen once. On this clone itself: Its target is not known.

Sequences were obtained from PBMCs. This sequence originates from a man aged 35 to 55 in good health and CMV-seronegative.

Here the CDR3 reads CASSGTGTEQYF. The CDR3 region has the DNA TGTGCCAGCTCAGGGACAGGGACCGAGCAGTACTTC. The chain employs TRBV18 and TRBJ2-7, with 9 nucleotides matching TRBD1. V shed 5 bases and J 6 bases; nucleotides not matched to a gene: 2. The CDR3 totals 12 residues. The germline gives CDR1 KGHSH, CDR2 LQKENI.